The following is a T cell receptor (beta chain) sequence with its context. The antigen is unknown. The data were taken from a study of T-cell reconstitution after alpha-beta-depleted transplantation in children. General study points: One year post-transplant, T-cell counts and diversity were largely derived from T cells produced anew.

In germline, CDR1 is SQVTM, CDR2 ANQGSEA. Trimming took 4 bases from V and 0 from J; bases not matched to a gene: 7. CDR3 length: 16 residues. Library preparation (for TCRbeta) was performed with unique molecular identifiers. TCRdb independently ran MiXCR on the PCR reads; one entry per CDR3 protein. The sample shows a few hundred thousand distinct CDR3 sequences, roughly 44% of them seen only once. The receptor's source is a girl aged 2 to 10 with aplastic anemia, due to receive a stem cell transplant. This sample comprised PBMCs, obtained before TCRalphabeta/CD19-depleted stem cell transplant. The V and J genes are TRBV29-1 and TRBJ2-1; 9 bases fit TRBD2. CDR3 nucleotide sequence: TGCAGCGTTGTTCCCCCTAGCGGGGTCTCCTACAATGAGCAGTTCTTC. Protein: CSVVPPSGVSYNEQFF.